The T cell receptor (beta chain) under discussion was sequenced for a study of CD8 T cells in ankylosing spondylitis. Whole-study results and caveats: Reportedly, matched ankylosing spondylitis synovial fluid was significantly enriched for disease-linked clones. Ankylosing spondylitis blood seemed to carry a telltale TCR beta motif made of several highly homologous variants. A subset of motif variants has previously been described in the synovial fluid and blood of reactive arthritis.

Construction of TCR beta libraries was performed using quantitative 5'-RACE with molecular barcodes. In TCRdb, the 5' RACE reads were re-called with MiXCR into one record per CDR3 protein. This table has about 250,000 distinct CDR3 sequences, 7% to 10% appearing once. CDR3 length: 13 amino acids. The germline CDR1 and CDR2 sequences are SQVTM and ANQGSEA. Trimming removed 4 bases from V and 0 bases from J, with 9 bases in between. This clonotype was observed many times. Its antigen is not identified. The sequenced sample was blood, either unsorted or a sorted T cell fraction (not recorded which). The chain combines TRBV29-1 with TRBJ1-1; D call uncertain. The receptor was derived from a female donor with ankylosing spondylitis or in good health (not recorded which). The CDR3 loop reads CSVAKEMNTEAFF. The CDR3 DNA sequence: TGCAGCGTTGCCAAAGAGATGAACACTGAAGCTTTCTTT.